This T cell receptor (beta chain) was found in a study of blood T cell repertoires in COVID-19. Study details: COVID-19 samples collected from the United States, Italy and Spain covered acute and convalescent phases.

Assay used: immunoSEQ multiplex PCR; TCRdb lists only in-frame clones, some missing. The table lists some 50,000 clones, roughly 84% of them singletons, with about 4.4% in the top ten. V was pared by 3 bases and J by 7 bases, with 13 bases between. From germline, CDR1 is DFQATT and CDR2 SNEGSKA (reference sequence). The CDR3 extends over 12 amino acids. This TCR came from a man aged 50-60 years with active COVID-19. This rearrangement joins TRBV20-1 to TRBJ2-7, with a weak D call TRBD1 (6 bases). Sequenced input: peripheral blood. CDR3 bases: TGCAGTGCTAGTGAACAGGGTTTGGAGCAGTACTTC. Its translation: CSASEQGLEQYF.